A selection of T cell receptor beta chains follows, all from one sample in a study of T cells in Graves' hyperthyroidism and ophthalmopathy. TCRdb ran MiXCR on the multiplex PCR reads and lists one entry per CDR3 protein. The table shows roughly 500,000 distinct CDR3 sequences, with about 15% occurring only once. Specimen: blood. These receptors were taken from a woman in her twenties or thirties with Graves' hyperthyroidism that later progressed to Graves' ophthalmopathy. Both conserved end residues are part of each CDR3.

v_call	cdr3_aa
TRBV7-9	CASSLAQTSGSSYNEQFF
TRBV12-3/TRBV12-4	CASSLAATRNTGELFF
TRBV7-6	CASSSALAGIYEQYF
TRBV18	CASSPNKGNTEAFF
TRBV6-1	CASRARNTLAKNIQYF
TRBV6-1	CASSRGQVGELFF
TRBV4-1	CASSQGGTVKADTQYF
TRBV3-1	CASSPSSGNSNQPQHF
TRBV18	CASSEGQDYEQYF
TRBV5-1	CASSLGTGPLYEQYF
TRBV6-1	CASSERGTANSPLHF
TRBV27	CASSLSQGRYEQYF
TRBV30	CAWSEGLTMNTEAFF
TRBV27	CASSLFSGRIEAFF
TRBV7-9	CASSSRDSQRFFTDTQYF
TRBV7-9	CASDKSSGANVLTF
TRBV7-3	CASSLTFWDTQYF
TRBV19	CASSGLAGVFPDTQYF
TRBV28	CASTLGQGYTEAFF
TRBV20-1	CSAQRGGENTEAFF
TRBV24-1	CATSDELAGGLTNEQFF
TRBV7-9	CASSLGEGGSYNEQFF
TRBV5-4	CASSQTSGRAVVLEQYF
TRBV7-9	CASSRKRSTGINEQFF
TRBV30	CAWSVPRLLTF
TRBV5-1	CASSRVQDSAYNEQFF
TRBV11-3	CASSYLVTVVFRNTIYF
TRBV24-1	CATSATTGGGWTGELFF
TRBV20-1	CGLAGGRETQYF
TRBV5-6	CATTGLAGYNEQFF
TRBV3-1	CASGGMGYNEQFF
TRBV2	CASRDGIEAFF
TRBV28	CASTTGGANVLTF
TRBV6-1	CASSEARDRAGNTIYF
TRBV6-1	CASRAPPLAGVEETQYF
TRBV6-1	CASSGYANYNEQFF
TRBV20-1	CSARDSGSIQTQYF
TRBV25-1	CASTGQGPRAVF
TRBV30	CAWSVGWGSGNTIYF
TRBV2	CASFDKSYEQYF
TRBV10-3	CAISDQDRVNQPQHF
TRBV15	CATSRRLAGETQYF
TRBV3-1	CASSPASRTEAFF
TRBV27	CASSWTRGELFF
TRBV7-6	CASSLGMNSGNTIYF
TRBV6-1	CASVRGPAATQETQYF
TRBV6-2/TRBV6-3	CASSYAPGTEKYQETQYF
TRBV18	CASSPMGAGNNYGYTF
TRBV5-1	CASSLTHSGQGLHEQYF